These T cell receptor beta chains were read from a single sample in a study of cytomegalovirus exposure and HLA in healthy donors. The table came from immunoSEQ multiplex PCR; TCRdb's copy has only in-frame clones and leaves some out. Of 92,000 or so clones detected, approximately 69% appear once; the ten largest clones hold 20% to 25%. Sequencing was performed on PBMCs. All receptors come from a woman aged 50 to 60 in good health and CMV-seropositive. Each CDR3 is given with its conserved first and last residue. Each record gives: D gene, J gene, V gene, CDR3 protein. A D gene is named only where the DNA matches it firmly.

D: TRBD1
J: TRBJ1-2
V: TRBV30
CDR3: CAYLDRVIYGYTF

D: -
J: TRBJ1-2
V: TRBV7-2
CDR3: CASSILDSRYGYTF

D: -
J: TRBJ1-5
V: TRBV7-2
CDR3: CASSLEAGIQPQHF

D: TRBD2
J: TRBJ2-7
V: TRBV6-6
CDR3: CASSYSGLAYEQYF

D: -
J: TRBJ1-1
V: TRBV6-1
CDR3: CASRENRNTEAFF

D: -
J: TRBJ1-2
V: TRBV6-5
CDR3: CASSPFGNGYTF

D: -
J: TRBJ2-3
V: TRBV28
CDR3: CASGPLGTFSSTDTQYF

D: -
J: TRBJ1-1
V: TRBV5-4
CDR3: CASSFSGANTEAFF

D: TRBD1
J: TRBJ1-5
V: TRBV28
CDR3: CASSLWGQGNQPQHF

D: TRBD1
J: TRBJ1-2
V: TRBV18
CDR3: CASSRQGVDGYTF

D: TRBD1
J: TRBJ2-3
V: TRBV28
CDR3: CASSLPGQGTGVDTQYF

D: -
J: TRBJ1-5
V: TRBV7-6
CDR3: CASSLGAAGSNQPQHF

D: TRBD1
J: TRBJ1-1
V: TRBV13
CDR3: CASSLNPGQEAFF

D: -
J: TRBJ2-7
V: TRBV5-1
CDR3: CASSLGLARSGGEQYF

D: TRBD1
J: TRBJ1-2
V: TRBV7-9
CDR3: CASSPLPWDRGDLYGYTF

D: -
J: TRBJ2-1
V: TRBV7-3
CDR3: CASSLGVWNEQFF

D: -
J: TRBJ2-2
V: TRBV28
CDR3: CASTTENTGELFF

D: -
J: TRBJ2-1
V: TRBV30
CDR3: CAWDGGPWDEQFF

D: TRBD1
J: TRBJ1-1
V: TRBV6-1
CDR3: CASSFTGTANTEAFF

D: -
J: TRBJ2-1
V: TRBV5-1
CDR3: CASSLGGNEQFF

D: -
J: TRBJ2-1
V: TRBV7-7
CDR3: CASSLGGDPYNEQFF

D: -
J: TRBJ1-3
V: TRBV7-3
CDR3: CASSPAPGTGNTIYF

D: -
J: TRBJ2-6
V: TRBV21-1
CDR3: CASSTPQGAPRGANVLTF

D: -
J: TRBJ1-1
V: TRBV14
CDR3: CASSQEHNRGTEAFF

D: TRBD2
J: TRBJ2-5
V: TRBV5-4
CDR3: CASSLAVSGGQETQYF

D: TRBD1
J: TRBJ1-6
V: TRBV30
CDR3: CALDRGGQSPLHF

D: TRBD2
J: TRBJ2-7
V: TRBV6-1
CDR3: CASSERLAGGSSSYEQYF

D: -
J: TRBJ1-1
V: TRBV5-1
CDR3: CASSTMGSNTEAFF

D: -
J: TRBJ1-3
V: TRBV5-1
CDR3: CASSLLSGSGNTIYF

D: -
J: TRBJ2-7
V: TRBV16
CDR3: CASSNPPSGAYEQYF

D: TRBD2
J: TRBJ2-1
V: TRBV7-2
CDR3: CASSLIAGSYNEQFF

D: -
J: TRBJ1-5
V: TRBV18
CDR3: CASSQGQPGSNQPQHF

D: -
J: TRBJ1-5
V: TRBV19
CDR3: CASSDPKDRGDQPQHF

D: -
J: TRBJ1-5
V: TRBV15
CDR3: CATSNSGDNQPQHF

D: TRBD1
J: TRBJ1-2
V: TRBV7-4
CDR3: CASSLAKTGENDGYTF

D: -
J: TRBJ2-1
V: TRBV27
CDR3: CASSYGTHLSNEQFF

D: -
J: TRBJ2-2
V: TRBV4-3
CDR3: CASSQDGLAAYTGELFF

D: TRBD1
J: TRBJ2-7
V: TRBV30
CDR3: CAWSQSDRGAQYF

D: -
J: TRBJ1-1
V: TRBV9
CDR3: CASSVGQLNTEAFF

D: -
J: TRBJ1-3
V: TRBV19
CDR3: CASIAPGSSGNTIYF

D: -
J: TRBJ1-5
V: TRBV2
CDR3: CASSDRDSNQPQHF

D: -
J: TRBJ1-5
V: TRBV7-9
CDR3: CASSPGRVDQPQHF

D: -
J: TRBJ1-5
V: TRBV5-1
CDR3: CASSLEGRGAGQPQHF

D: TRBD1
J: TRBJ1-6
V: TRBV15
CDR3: CATSKGQGYSPLHF

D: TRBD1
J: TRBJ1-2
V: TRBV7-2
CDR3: CASSSDRRNGYTF

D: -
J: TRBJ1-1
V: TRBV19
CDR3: CASRQGSLMNTEAFF

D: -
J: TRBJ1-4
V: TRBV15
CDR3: CATSRGAATNEKLFF

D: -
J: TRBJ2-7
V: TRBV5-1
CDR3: CASSAGDNTAYEQYF